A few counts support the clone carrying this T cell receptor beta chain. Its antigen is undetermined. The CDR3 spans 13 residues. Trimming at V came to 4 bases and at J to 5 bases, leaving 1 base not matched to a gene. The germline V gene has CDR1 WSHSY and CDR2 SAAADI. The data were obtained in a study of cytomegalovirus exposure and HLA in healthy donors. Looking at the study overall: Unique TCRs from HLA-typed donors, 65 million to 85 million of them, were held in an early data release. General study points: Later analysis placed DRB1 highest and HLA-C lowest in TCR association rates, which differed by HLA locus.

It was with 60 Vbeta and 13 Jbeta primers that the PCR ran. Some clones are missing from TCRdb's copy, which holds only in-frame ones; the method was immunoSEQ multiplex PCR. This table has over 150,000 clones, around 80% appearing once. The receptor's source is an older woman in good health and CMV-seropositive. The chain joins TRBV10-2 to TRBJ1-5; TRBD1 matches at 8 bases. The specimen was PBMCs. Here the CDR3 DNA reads TGCGCCAGCAGTGGACAGGGGCATCAGCCCCAGCATTTT. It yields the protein CASSGQGHQPQHF.